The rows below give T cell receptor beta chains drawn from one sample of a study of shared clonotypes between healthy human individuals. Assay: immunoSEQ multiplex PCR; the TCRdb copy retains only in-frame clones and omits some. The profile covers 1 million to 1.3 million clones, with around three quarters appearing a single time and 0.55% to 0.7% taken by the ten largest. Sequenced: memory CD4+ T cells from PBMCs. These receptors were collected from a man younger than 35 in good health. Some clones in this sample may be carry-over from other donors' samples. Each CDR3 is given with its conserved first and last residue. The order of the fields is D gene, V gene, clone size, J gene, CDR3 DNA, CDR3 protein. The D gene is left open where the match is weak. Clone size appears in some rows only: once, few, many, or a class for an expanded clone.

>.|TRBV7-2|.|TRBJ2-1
TGTGCCAGCAGCTGGGGGCGGCACAATGAGCAGTTCTTC
CASSWGRHNEQFF
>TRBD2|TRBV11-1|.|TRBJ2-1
TGTGCCAGCAGCTGGGCACTAGCGGGATCTGAGCAGTTCTTC
CASSWALAGSEQFF
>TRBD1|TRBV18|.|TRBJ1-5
TGTGCCAGCTCACCACCCTGGGACAGTGGTAAGGGGCCCCAGCATTTT
CASSPPWDSGKGPQHF
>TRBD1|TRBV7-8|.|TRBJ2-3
TGTGCCAGCAGCTTAATGAGGGGGCGGGCAGATACGCAGTATTTT
CASSLMRGRADTQYF
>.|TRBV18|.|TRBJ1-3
TGTGCCAGCTCACCTCCGACAGGTTCCTCTGGAAACACCATATATTTT
CASSPPTGSSGNTIYF
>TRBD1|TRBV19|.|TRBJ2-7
TGTGCCAGTAGTCAACAGACAGGGCCGGCTTACGAGCAGTACTTC
CASSQQTGPAYEQYF
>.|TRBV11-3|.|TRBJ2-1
TGTGCCAGCAGCCTGAGTCGTAGCGGCAATGAGCAGTTCTTC
CASSLSRSGNEQFF
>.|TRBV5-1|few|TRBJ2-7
TGCGCCAGCAGCCTAGAACCCGAGCCGGGCTCCTACGAGCAGTACTTC
CASSLEPEPGSYEQYF
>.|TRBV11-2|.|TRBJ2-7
TGTGCCAGCAGCTTAGGTCGGGCCTTCCTCGACGAGCAGTACTTC
CASSLGRAFLDEQYF
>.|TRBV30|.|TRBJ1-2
TGTGCCTGGAGTGTAGCAGGGCCTGGCTACACCTTC
CAWSVAGPGYTF
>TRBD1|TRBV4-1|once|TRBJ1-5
TGCGCCAGCAGCGGCCGGACAGGGAAAGATCAGCCCCAGCATTTT
CASSGRTGKDQPQHF
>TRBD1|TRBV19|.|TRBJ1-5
TGTGCCAGTAGTAAGGGACAGTTATACAATCAGCCCCAGCATTTT
CASSKGQLYNQPQHF
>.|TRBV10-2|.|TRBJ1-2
TGCGCCAGCACGTTAGCCAGGGATTTTTCCTACACCTTC
CASTLARDFSYTF
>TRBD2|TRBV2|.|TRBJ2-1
TGTGCCAGCAGTGGAGGGACTAGAAGCTACAATGAGCAGTTCTTC
CASSGGTRSYNEQFF
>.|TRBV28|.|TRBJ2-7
TGTGCCAGCAGCCCGGTTGGTTACGAGCAGTACTTC
CASSPVGYEQYF
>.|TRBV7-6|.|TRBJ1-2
TGTGCCAGCAGCTTAGGAGGCGGGAACTATGGCTACACCTTC
CASSLGGGNYGYTF
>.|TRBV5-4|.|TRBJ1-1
TGTGCCAGCAGCTCGGACGGGGCCTCACCTGAAGCTTTCTTT
CASSSDGASPEAFF
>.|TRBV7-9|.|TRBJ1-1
TGTGCCAGCAGCTTAGGTGGTAGCCCGAACACTGAAGCTTTCTTT
CASSLGGSPNTEAFF
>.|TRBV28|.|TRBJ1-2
TGTGCCAGCCATCCAGATACTAACTATGGCTACACCTTC
CASHPDTNYGYTF
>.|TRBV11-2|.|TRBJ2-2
TGTGCCAGCAGCTTACTTAGGGCGAACACCGGGGAGCTGTTTTTT
CASSLLRANTGELFF
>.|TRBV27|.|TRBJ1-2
TGTGCCAGCAGCTACAGGGCTTCCTATGGCTACACCTTC
CASSYRASYGYTF
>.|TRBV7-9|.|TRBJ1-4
TGTGCCAGCAGCCCCGCGGGGGGCTTGAATGAAAAACTGTTTTTT
CASSPAGGLNEKLFF
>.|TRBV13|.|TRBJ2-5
TGTGCCAGCAGCCCTACAGGGTACCAAGAGACCCAGTACTTC
CASSPTGYQETQYF
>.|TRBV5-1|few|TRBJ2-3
TGCGCCAGCAGCCCTAGCACAGATACGCAGTATTTT
CASSPSTDTQYF
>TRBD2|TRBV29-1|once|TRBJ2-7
TGCAGCGTTTTGGGCGGGAGGGGGTACGAGCAGTACTTC
CSVLGGRGYEQYF
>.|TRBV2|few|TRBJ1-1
TGTGCCAGCAGCAGGAGGGCAGGTGAAGCTTTCTTT
CASSRRAGEAFF
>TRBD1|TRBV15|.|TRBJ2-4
TGTGCCACCAGCAGGGACAGGGGCGACAAAAACATTCAGTACTTC
CATSRDRGDKNIQYF
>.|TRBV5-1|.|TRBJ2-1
TGCGCCAGCAGCTTGGCCTTGGGTGAGCAGTTCTTC
CASSLALGEQFF
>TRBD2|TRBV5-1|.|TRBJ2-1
TGCGCCAGCAGATCTAGCGGGGCAAGGACGTACAATGAGCAGTTCTTC
CASRSSGARTYNEQFF
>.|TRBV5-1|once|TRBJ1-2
TGCGCCAGTGGGGACCGACCTCAAGCTAACTATGGCTACACCTTC
CASGDRPQANYGYTF
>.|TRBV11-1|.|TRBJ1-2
TGTGCCAGCAGCCCCCCGGGGGGGACATTCTATGGCTACACCTTC
CASSPPGGTFYGYTF
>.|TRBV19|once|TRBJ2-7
TGTGCCAGCGGACGGGGAACATACGAGCAGTACTTC
CASGRGTYEQYF
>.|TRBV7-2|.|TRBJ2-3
TGTGCCAGCAGCCCCCGGTCTTTCACAGATACGCAGTATTTT
CASSPRSFTDTQYF
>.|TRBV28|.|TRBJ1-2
TGTGCCAGCAGTGACGCCGGCTACACCTTC
CASSDAGYTF
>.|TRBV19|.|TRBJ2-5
TGTGCCAGTAGTATAGTGAGGTCGGGAAAGCCAGAGACCCAGTACTTC
CASSIVRSGKPETQYF
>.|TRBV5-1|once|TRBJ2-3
TGCGCCAGCAGCCCGATGGGTAGTGGATCAGATACGCAGTATTTT
CASSPMGSGSDTQYF
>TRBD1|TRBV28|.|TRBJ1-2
TGTGCCAGCAGTCCCCGGGACAGGGGAGTCTCGGGCTACACCTTC
CASSPRDRGVSGYTF
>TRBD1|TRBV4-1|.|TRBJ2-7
TGCGCCAGCAGCCAAGGGACAGGGGGCAGGTCCTACGAGCAGTACTTC
CASSQGTGGRSYEQYF
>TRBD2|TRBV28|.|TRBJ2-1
TGTGCCAGCAGTTTACCCTCTAGCGGTATATACAATGAGCAGTTCTTC
CASSLPSSGIYNEQFF
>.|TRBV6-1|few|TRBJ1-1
TGTGCCAGCAGTGAGATGCGTAGAAGCACTGAAGCTTTCTTT
CASSEMRRSTEAFF
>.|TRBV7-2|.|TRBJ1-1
TGTGCCAGCAGCTTCGATCCGGGCGCCGAAGCTTTCTTT
CASSFDPGAEAFF
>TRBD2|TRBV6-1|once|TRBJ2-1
TGTGCCAGCATCCGCGGGAGCGTGATGAATGAGCAGTTCTTC
CASIRGSVMNEQFF
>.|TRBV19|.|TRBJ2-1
TGTGCCAGTAGTATCTCTGCTTCTTACTACAATGAGCAGTTCTTC
CASSISASYYNEQFF
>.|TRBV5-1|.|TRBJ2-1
TGCGCCAGCAGCAAAGAAAGTTGGAGGGATGAGCAGTTCTTC
CASSKESWRDEQFF
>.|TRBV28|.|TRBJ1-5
TGTGCCAGCAGTTTTTCCAATCAGCCCCAGCATTTT
CASSFSNQPQHF
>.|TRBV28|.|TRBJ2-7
TGTGCCAGCAGTTTAGGGGCGCGGGCAGGCGCCTGGGAGCAGTACTTC
CASSLGARAGAWEQYF
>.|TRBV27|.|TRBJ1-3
TGTGCCAGCAGTTTCAGAGGTGGAAACACCATATATTTT
CASSFRGGNTIYF
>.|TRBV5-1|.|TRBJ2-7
TGCGCCAGCAGTCCCGGGAACAGCAGGGGACCCTCCTACGAGCAGTACTTC
CASSPGNSRGPSYEQYF
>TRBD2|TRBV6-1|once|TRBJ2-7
TGTGCCAGCAGTGCCCAGGGAGGCACGGAGCGGGGCGAGCAGTACTTC
CASSAQGGTERGEQYF
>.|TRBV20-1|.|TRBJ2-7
TGCAGTGCTCGGAGAAACGAGCAGTACTTC
CSARRNEQYF
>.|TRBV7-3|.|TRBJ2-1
TGTGCCAGCAGCTCGGACCTGTCGAGGCAGTTCTTC
CASSSDLSRQFF